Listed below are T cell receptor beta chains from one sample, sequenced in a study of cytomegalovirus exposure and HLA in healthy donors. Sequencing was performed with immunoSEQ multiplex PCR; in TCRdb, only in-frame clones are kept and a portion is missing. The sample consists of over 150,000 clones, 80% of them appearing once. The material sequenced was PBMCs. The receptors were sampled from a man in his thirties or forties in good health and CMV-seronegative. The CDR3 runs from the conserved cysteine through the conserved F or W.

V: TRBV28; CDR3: CASSLDRGNYGYTF
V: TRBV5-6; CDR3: CASILTGGNTEAFF
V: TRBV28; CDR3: CASSPPGNEQFF
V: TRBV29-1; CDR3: CSAARLGETQYF
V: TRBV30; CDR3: CAWTPGITYEQYF
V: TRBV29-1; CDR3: CSVGTGGANTGELFF
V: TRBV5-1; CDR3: CASAREVTTDTQYF
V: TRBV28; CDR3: CASSTEGTLGGYTF
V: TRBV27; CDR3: CASSLLFQETQYF
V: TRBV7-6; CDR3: CASSSRTGTYNEQFF
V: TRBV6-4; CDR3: CASSEGRGPNNEQFF
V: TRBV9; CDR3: CASSAGGGFPTQYF
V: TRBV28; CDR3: CASSLGDRARDGYTF
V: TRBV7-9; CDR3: CASSLAYWDRAIRTDTQYF
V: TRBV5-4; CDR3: CASSLPGGGGELFF
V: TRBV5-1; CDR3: CASRTTLAGAPGEQYF
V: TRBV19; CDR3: CASSFSGTSGVADTQYF
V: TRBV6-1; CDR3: CASSEGGPDYGYTF
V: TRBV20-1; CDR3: CSASGTTEAFF
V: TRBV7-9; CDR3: CSSSLAGGRSKETQYF
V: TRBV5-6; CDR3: CASSFTPNMNTEAFF
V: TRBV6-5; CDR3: CASVRGDTQYF
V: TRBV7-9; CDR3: CSSRLGLTSNTGELFF
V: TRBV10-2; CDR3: CASSEGGRIIDTQYF
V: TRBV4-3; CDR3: CASSPGQGSYTGELFF
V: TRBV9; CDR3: CASSLSGQVGYTF
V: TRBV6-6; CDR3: CASSSLAGGSDTQYF
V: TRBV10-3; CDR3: CAISEGKELELF
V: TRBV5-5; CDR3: CASSGGGNKNIQYF
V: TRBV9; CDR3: CASSVQGGDTEAFF
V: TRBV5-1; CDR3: CASSLQGRGEKLFF
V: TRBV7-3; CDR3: CASSSRTGEAFF
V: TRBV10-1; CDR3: CASSERAREVYEQYF
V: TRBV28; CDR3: CASTFQGLGNTIYF
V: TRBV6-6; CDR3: CASRRTGGDYGYTF
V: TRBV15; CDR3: CATSRDRRTGELFF
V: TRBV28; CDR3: CASSLWRLAGVEQYF
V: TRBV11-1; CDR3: CASSLTVSSYEQYF
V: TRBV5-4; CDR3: CASSLATTSLYGYTF
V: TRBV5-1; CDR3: CASSLKGGGLEAFF